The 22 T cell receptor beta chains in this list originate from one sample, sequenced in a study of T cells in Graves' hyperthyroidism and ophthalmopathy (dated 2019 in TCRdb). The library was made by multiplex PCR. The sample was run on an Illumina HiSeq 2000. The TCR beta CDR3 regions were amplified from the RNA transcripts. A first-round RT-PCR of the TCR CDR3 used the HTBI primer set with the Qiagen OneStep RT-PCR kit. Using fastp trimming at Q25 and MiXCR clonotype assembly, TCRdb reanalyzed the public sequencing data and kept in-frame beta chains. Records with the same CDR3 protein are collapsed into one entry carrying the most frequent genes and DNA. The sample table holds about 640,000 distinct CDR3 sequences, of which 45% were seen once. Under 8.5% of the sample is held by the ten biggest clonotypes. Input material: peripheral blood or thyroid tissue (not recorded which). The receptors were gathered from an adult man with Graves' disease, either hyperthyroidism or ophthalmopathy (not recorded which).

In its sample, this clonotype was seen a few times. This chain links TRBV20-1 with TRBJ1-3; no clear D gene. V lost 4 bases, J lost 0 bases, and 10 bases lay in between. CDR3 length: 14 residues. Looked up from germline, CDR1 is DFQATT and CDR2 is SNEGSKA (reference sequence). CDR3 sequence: CSANPENSGNTIYF. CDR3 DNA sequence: TGCAGTGCTAACCCAGAGAACTCTGGAAACACCATATATTTT.

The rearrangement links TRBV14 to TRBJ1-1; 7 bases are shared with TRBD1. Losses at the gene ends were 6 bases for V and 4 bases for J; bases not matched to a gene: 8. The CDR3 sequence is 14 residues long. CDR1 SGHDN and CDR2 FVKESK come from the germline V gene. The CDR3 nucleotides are TGTGCCAGCAGTCAGACAGGGCCGGGCACTGAAGCTTTCTTT. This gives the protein CASSQTGPGTEAFF.

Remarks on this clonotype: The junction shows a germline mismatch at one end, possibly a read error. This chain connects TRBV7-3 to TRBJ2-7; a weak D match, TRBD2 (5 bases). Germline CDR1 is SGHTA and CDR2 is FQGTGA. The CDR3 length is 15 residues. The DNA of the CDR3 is TGTGCCAGCAGCTCTCCCCTGGGGAAAGACTACGGGCAGTACTTC. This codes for CASSSPLGKDYGQYF.

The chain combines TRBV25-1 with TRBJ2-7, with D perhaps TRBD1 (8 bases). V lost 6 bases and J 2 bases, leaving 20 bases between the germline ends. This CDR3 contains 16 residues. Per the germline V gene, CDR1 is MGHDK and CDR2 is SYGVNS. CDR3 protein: CASSPGGGQGPYEQYF. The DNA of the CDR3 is TGTGCCAGCAGCCCGGGGGGCGGACAGGGACCCTACGAGCAGTACTTC.

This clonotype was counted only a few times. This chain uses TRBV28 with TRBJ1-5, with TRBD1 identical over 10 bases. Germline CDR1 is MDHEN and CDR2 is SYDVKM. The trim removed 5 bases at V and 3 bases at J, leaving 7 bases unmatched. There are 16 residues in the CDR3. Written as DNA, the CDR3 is TGTGCCAGCAGTCTTCGGACAGGGGGGGCCAATCAGCCCCAGCATTTT. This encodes CASSLRTGGANQPQHF.

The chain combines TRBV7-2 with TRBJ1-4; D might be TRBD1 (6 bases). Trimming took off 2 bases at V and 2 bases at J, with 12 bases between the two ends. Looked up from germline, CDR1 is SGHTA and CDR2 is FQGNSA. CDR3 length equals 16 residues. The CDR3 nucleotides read TGTGCCAGCAGCTTATTTGGGCAGGGGACTAATGAAAAACTGTTTTTT. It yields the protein CASSLFGQGTNEKLFF. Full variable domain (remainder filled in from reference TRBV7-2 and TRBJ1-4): GAGVSQSPSNKVTEKGKDVELRCDPISGHTALYWYRQSLGQGLEFLIYFQGNSAPDKSGLPSDRFSAERTGGSVSTLTIQRTQQEDSAVYLCASSLFGQGTNEKLFFGSGTQLSVL.

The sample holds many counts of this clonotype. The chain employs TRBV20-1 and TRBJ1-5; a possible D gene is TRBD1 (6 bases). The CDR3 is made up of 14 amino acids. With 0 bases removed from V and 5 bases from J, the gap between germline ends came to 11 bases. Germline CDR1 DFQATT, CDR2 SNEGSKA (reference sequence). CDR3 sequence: CSARDATGYQPQHF. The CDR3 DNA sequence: TGCAGTGCTAGAGATGCCACAGGGTATCAGCCCCAGCATTTT.

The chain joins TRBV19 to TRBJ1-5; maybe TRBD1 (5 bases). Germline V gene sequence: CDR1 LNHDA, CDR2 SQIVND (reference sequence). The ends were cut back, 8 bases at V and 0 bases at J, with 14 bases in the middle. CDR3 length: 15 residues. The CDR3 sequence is CASDPGRGSNQPQHF. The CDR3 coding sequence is TGTGCCAGTGACCCGGGACGGGGTAGCAATCAGCCCCAGCATTTT.

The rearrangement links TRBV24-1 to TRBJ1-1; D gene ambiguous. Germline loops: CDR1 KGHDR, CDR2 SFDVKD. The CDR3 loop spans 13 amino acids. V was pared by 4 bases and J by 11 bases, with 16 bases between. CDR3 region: CATSDPDLNEAFF. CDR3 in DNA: TGTGCCACCAGTGACCCGGACCTAAATGAGGCTTTCTTT.

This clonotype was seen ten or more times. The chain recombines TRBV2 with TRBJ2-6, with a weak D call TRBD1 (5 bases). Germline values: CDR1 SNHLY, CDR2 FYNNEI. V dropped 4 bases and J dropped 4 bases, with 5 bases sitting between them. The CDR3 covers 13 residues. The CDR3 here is CASSGQGANVLTF. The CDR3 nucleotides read TGTGCCAGCAGTGGACAGGGGGCCAACGTCCTGACTTTC.

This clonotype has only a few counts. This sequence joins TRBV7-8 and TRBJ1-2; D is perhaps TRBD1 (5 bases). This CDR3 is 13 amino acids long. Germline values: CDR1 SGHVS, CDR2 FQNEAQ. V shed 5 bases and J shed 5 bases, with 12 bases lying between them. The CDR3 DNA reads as TGTGCCAGCAGCCGGGGCAGTCTTTATGGCTACACCTTC. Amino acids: CASSRGSLYGYTF.

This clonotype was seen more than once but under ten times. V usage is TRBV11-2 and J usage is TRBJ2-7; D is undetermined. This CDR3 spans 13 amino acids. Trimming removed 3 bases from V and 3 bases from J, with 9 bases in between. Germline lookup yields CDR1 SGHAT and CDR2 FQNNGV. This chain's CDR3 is CASSLFSDYEQYF. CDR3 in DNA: TGTGCCAGCAGCTTGTTCTCAGACTACGAGCAGTACTTC.

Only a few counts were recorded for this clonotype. The CDR3 region is CASSGSPREQYF. The CDR3 DNA sequence: TGTGCCAGCAGCGGCAGCCCACGGGAGCAGTACTTC. V usage is TRBV6-5 and J usage is TRBJ2-7; D remains unclear. There are 12 residues in the CDR3. V lost 6 bases, J lost 7 bases, and 13 bases lay in between. Germline CDR1 reads MNHEY; CDR2 reads SVGAGI.

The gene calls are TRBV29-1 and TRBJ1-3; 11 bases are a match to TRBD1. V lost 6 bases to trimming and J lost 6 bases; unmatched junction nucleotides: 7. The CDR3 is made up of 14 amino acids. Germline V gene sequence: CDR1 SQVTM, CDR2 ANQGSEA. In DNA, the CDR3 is TGCAGCGTCCGGGACAGGGGGTTCGTAAACACCATATATTTT. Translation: CSVRDRGFVNTIYF.

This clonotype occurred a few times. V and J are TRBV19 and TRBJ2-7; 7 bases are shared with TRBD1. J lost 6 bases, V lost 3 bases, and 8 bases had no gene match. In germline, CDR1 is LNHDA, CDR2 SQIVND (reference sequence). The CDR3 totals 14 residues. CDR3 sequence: CASSISKGAGEQYF. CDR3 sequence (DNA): TGTGCCAGTAGTATTAGCAAGGGGGCGGGCGAGCAGTACTTC. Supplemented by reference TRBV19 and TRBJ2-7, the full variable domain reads DGGITQSPKYLFRKEGQNVTLSCEQNLNHDAMYWYRQDPGQGLRLIYYSQIVNDFQKGDIAEGYSVSREKKESFPLTVTSAQKNPTAFYLCASSISKGAGEQYFGPGTRLTVT.

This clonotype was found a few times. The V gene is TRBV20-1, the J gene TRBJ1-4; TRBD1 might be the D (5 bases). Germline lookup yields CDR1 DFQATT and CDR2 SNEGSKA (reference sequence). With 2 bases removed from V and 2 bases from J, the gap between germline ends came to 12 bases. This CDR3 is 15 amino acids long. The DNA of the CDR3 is TGCAGTGCTAGATCGGCCAGGGTTACTAATGAAAAACTGTTTTTT. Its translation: CSARSARVTNEKLFF.

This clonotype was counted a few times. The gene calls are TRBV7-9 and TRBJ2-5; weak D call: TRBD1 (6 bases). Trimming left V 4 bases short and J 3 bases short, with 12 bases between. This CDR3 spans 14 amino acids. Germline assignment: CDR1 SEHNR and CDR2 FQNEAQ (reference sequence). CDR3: CASSSGTIKETQYF. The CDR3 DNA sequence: TGTGCCAGCAGCTCCGGGACAATTAAAGAGACCCAGTACTTC. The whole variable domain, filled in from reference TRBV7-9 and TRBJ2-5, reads DTGVSQNPRHKITKRGQNVTFRCDPISEHNRLYWYRQTLGQGPEFLTYFQNEAQLEKSRLLSDRFSAERPKGSFSTLEIQRTEQGDSAMYLCASSSGTIKETQYFGPGTRLLVL.

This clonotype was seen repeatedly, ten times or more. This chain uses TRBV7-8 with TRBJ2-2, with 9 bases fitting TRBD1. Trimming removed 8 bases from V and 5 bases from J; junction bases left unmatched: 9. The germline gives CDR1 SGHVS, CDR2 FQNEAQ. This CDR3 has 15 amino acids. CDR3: CASQGVTGGTGELFF. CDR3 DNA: TGTGCCAGCCAGGGGGTGACAGGGGGAACCGGGGAGCTGTTTTTT.

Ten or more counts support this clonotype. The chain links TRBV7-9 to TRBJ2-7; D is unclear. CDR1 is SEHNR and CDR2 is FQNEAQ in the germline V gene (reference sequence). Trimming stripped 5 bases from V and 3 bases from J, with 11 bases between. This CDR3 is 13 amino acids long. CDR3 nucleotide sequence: TGTGCCAGCAGCCAAGCAGGCTTCTACGAGCAGTACTTC. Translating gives CASSQAGFYEQYF.

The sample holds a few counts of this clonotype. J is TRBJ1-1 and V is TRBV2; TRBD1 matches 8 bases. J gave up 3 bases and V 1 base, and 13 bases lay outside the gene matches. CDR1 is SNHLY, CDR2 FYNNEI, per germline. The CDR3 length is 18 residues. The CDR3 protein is CASSEDQGAGSTHTEAFF. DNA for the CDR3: TGTGCCAGCAGTGAAGACCAGGGGGCTGGATCAACTCACACTGAAGCTTTCTTT. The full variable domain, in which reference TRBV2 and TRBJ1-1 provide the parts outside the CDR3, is EPEVTQTPSHQVTQMGQEVILRCVPISNHLYFYWYRQILGQKVEFLVSFYNNEISEKSEIFDDQFSVERPDGSNFTLKIRSTKLEDSAMYFCASSEDQGAGSTHTEAFFGQGTRLTVV.

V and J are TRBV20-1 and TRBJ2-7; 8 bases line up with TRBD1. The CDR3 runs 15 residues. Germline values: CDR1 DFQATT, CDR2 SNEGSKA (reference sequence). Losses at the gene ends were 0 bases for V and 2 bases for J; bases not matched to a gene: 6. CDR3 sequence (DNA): TGCAGTGCTAGAGATGAGGGACAGGCCCCCTACGAGCAGTACTTC. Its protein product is CSARDEGQAPYEQYF.

The CDR3 nucleotides read TGTGCCAGCAGCCAAGGGGGCTACCTACCCTACGAGCAGTACTTC. Encoded protein: CASSQGGYLPYEQYF. The rearrangement joins TRBV9 to TRBJ2-7; 7 bases are a match to TRBD1. Germline V gene data show CDR1 as SGDLS and CDR2 as YYNGEE. The CDR3 spans 15 residues. With V trimmed by 4 bases and J by 2 bases, 9 bases remained unmatched. Supplemented by reference TRBV9 and TRBJ2-7, the full variable domain reads DSGVTQTPKHLITATGQRVTLRCSPRSGDLSVYWYQQSLDQGLQFLIQYYNGEERAKGNILERFSAQQFPDLHSELNLSSLELGDSALYFCASSQGGYLPYEQYFGPGTRLTVT.